This T cell receptor beta chain comes out of a study of beta chain features in type 1 diabetes. Study in general: Researchers looked at 95 million to 140 million sorted cells across all samples.

The CDR3 loop spans 14 amino acids. Germline V gene sequence: CDR1 SGHTA, CDR2 FQGTGA. The germline V and J ends were trimmed by 1 base and 6 bases, with 7 bases remaining between them. General observations from the study: Within each of all four CD4+ subsets, Type 1 diabetes patients had TCRB CDR3s that were moderately but significantly shorter.

The investigators reverse transcribed all of the isolated RNA, so they sequenced expressed TCRB transcripts. The assay was immunoSEQ multiplex PCR, and TCRdb's table has in-frame clones only and misses some. Here the sample spans hundreds of thousands of clones, roughly an eighth being singletons. A note on this clone: The target antigen is unknown.

This clonotype was sampled from a man aged 18 to 30 with type 1 diabetes. The chain uses TRBV7-3 and TRBJ1-6, with D tentatively TRBD1 (5 bases). Sequencing was carried out using naive CD4+ T cells from blood. Here the CDR3 reads CASSLMQGNSPLHF. As DNA, the CDR3 is TGTGCCAGCAGCTTAATGCAGGGTAATTCACCCCTCCACTTT.